Listed here are 20 T cell receptor beta chains from one sample, sequenced in a study of cytomegalovirus exposure and HLA in healthy donors. Primers for the PCR totalled 60 Vbeta and 13 Jbeta. Profiled with immunoSEQ multiplex PCR; TCRdb holds only in-frame clones, not every one. The repertoire holds 90,000 to 150,000 clones, with over 60% as singletons. Material: PBMCs. The receptors derive from a middle-aged woman in good health and CMV-seropositive.

V usage is TRBV10-3 and J usage is TRBJ1-1, with 10 nucleotides matching TRBD1. The germline V gene encodes CDR1 ENHRY and CDR2 SYGVKD. V lost 5 bases to trimming and J lost 5 bases; unmatched junction nucleotides: 5. The CDR3 sequence is 14 residues long. The CDR3 here is CAISWDRGRTEAFF. In DNA, the CDR3 is TGTGCCATCAGTTGGGACAGGGGCCGAACTGAAGCTTTCTTT.

V is TRBV11-3 and J is TRBJ2-7, with a weak D call TRBD1 (6 bases). From germline, CDR1 is SGHNT and CDR2 YENEEA. V was clipped by 6 bases and J by 3 bases, with 15 bases between them. The CDR3 totals 14 residues. CDR3 sequence reads: CASSNRTVIYEQYF. In DNA, the CDR3 is TGTGCCAGCAGTAACAGGACAGTAATCTACGAGCAGTACTTC. Drawing the rest from reference TRBV11-3 and TRBJ2-7, the complete variable domain is EAGVVQSPRYKIIEKKQPVAFWCNPISGHNTLYWYLQNLGQGPELLIRYENEEAVDDSQLPKDRFSAERLKGVDSTLKIQPAELGDSAVYLCASSNRTVIYEQYFGPGTRLTVT.

The chain carries TRBV10-3 and TRBJ1-1, with D possibly being TRBD1 (6 bases). The V end was cut by 8 bases, the J end by 8 bases, with 18 bases between. The CDR3 spans 13 residues. CDR1 and CDR2 (germline): ENHRY, SYGVKD. In DNA, the CDR3 is TGTGCCATCGAAAAGGAGGGGGGGGCCGAAGCTTTCTTT. This gives the protein CAIEKEGGAEAFF.

The chain combines TRBV29-1 with TRBJ2-1; 10 positions agree with TRBD2. Per germline, CDR1 SQVTM and CDR2 ANQGSEA. CDR3 length: 14 residues. V gave up 7 bases and J gave up 2 bases; unmatched junction bases: 5. CDR3 protein: CSGSGGATYNEQFF. CDR3 nucleotide sequence: TGCAGCGGGAGCGGGGGGGCCACCTACAATGAGCAGTTCTTC.

V and J are TRBV12-5 and TRBJ1-1, with D perhaps TRBD1 (5 bases). Germline V CDR1 and CDR2: LGHNT, FRNRAP. This CDR3 region has 13 residues. V was trimmed by 1 base and J by 5 bases, leaving 8 bases between them. CDR3 loop: CASGLAGGTEAFF. DNA for the CDR3: TGTGCTAGTGGTTTGGCGGGGGGGACTGAAGCTTTCTTT.

Only a few counts were recorded for this clone. Other nucleotide sequences from this sample produce the same CDR3. V and J are TRBV7-2 and TRBJ1-2; 7 bases map to TRBD1. The CDR3 loop spans 14 amino acids. The V gene's germline CDR1 is SGHTA and CDR2 FQGNSA. The V and J ends lost 3 bases and 0 bases, in that order; junction bases with no gene match: 1. The CDR3 nucleotides are TGTGCCAGCAGCTTGGGGACAGCTAACTATGGCTACACCTTC. Translated: CASSLGTANYGYTF.

The chain links TRBV7-3 to TRBJ1-2, with 7 bases fitting TRBD1. CDR3 size: 15 residues. V shed 1 base, J shed 8 bases, and the junction held 10 bases outside the gene matches. CDR1 and CDR2 (germline): SGHTA, FQGTGA. CDR3 nucleotides: TGTGCCAGCAGCTTAAGTTCTGAGGGGGCTGGGGGCTACACCTTC. Protein sequence: CASSLSSEGAGGYTF.

There are a few counts of this clone. The genes are TRBV7-2 and TRBJ2-5; tentative D call: TRBD1 (7 bases). The ends were cut back, 5 bases at V and 5 bases at J, with 12 bases in the middle. The CDR3 is 13 residues long. Looked up from germline, CDR1 is SGHTA and CDR2 is FQGNSA. The CDR3 loop is CASSAGQRETQYF. The CDR3 bases are TGTGCCAGCAGCGCGGGACAGAGGGAGACCCAGTACTTC.

The chain is built from TRBV9 and TRBJ1-2, with D possibly being TRBD1 (6 bases). Trimming took off 0 bases at V and 0 bases at J, with 12 bases between the two ends. The germline gives CDR1 SGDLS, CDR2 YYNGEE. CDR3 length equals 16 residues. CDR3 in amino acids: CASSVGTGRANYGYTF. The CDR3 coding sequence is TGTGCCAGCAGCGTAGGCACAGGGAGAGCTAACTATGGCTACACCTTC. Filled out from reference TRBV9 and TRBJ1-2, the complete variable domain reads DSGVTQTPKHLITATGQRVTLRCSPRSGDLSVYWYQQSLDQGLQFLIQYYNGEERAKGNILERFSAQQFPDLHSELNLSSLELGDSALYFCASSVGTGRANYGYTFGSGTRLTVV.

The rearrangement uses TRBV14 and TRBJ2-7; 7 positions match TRBD1. The V segment lost 4 bases and the J segment 3 bases; nucleotides outside the gene matches: 12. The length of the CDR3 is 16 residues. From germline, CDR1 is SGHDN and CDR2 FVKESK. CDR3 nucleotides: TGTGCCAGCAGCCGAGCGACAGGGACGTTTAGCTACGAGCAGTACTTC. This sequence encodes CASSRATGTFSYEQYF. The variable domain in full, completed from reference TRBV14 and TRBJ2-7, reads EAGVTQFPSHSVIEKGQTVTLRCDPISGHDNLYWYRRVMGKEIKFLLHFVKESKQDESGMPNNRFLAERTGGTYSTLKVQPAELEDSGVYFCASSRATGTFSYEQYFGPGTRLTVT.

The rearrangement links TRBV29-1 to TRBJ2-2; no clear D gene. V lost 3 bases and J 1 base, leaving 6 bases between the germline ends. The germline gives CDR1 SQVTM, CDR2 ANQGSEA. The CDR3 has 13 residues. The CDR3 sequence is CSVDSRNTGELFF. For the CDR3, the DNA is TGCAGCGTTGACTCGAGGAACACCGGGGAGCTGTTTTTT.

This chain joins TRBV27 and TRBJ2-5; the match to TRBD1 covers 7 bases. The V gene's germline CDR1 is MNHEY and CDR2 SMNVEV (reference sequence). V lost 10 bases and J lost 2; bases outside the gene matches: 13. The CDR3 loop spans 15 amino acids. The CDR3 loop reads CATWALTGQQETQYF. The CDR3 DNA reads as TGTGCCACCTGGGCCCTGACAGGGCAACAAGAGACCCAGTACTTC.

This clone was seen more than once but under ten times. V usage is TRBV19 and J usage is TRBJ1-2; TRBD1 agrees at 9 bases. This CDR3 has 14 amino acids. The junction had 3 bases not matched to a gene; V was cut back by 3 bases and J by 4 bases. In germline, CDR1 is LNHDA, CDR2 SQIVND (reference sequence). The CDR3 loop is CASSIQGQGYGYTF. The CDR3 coding sequence is TGTGCCAGTAGTATTCAGGGACAGGGCTATGGCTACACCTTC. The full variable domain, with the rest looked up from reference TRBV19 and TRBJ1-2, is DGGITQSPKYLFRKEGQNVTLSCEQNLNHDAMYWYRQDPGQGLRLIYYSQIVNDFQKGDIAEGYSVSREKKESFPLTVTSAQKNPTAFYLCASSIQGQGYGYTFGSGTRLTVV.

V is TRBV27 and J is TRBJ1-2, with D unresolved. Germline V gene sequence: CDR1 MNHEY, CDR2 SMNVEV (reference sequence). CDR3 length: 11 amino acids. V was shortened by 7 bases and J by 4 bases, with 7 bases between the two germline ends. The CDR3 reads CASTAGYGYTF. The CDR3 DNA reads TGTGCCAGCACAGCGGGCTATGGCTACACCTTC.

V is TRBV5-4 and J is TRBJ2-1, with D perhaps matching TRBD2 (5 bases). The CDR3 has 15 residues. In germline, CDR1 is SGHNT, CDR2 YYREEE (reference sequence). V was pared by 3 bases and J by 6 bases, with 16 bases between. Here the CDR3 DNA reads TGTGCCAGCAGCTCCCCTAGCCGGGGTTTCAATGAGCAGTTCTTC. This gives the protein CASSSPSRGFNEQFF.

This clone has only a few counts. The rearrangement links TRBV2 to TRBJ2-3, with 8 positions matching TRBD1. V gave up 7 bases and J gave up 1 base; unmatched junction bases: 7. The CDR3 loop spans 15 amino acids. CDR1 SNHLY and CDR2 FYNNEI come from the germline V gene. In DNA form, the CDR3 reads TGTGCCAGCATGGTTATGGGACAGGGCACAGATACGCAGTATTTT. Residues: CASMVMGQGTDTQYF.

The chain recombines TRBV15 with TRBJ1-5; D is unclear. The V end lost 1 base, the J end lost 3 bases, and 7 bases lay between the germline ends. The CDR3 length is 14 residues. CDR1 and CDR2 from the germline V gene are LNHNV and YYDKDF (reference sequence). The CDR3 DNA sequence: TGTGCCACCAGCAGAGTTCGAGACAATCAGCCCCAGCATTTT. Translating gives CATSRVRDNQPQHF.

The CDR3 is CASSLGWGNTIYF. The CDR3 DNA is TGTGCCAGCAGCCTCGGGTGGGGAAACACCATATATTTT. The genes are TRBV7-2 and TRBJ1-3; D is uncertain. V lost 5 bases to trimming and J lost 4 bases, with 9 bases between them. Germline CDR1 is SGHTA and CDR2 is FQGNSA. The CDR3 covers 13 residues.

This clone was seen just once. V is TRBV21-1 and J is TRBJ1-1; the table gives TRBD1 as D, unverified against the DNA. TRBV21-1 is noted as a pseudogene. This CDR3 comprises 16 residues. CDR3 in DNA: TGTGCCAGCAGCACCTACCCGCCGCAAAGGGGCACTGAAGCTTTCTTT. It yields the protein CASSTYPPQRGTEAFF.

The table lists this clone with a few counts. In the same sample, other DNA sequences code for this CDR3. The chain joins TRBV9 to TRBJ2-1, with a tentative D call TRBD1 (6 bases). The germline CDR1 and CDR2 sequences are SGDLS and YYNGEE. The CDR3 runs to 15 residues. Trimming removed 0 bases from V and 2 bases from J, with 9 bases in between. The chain's CDR3 is CASSVGAGAYNEQFF. The CDR3, as DNA: TGTGCCAGCAGCGTAGGAGCAGGGGCCTACAATGAGCAGTTCTTC.